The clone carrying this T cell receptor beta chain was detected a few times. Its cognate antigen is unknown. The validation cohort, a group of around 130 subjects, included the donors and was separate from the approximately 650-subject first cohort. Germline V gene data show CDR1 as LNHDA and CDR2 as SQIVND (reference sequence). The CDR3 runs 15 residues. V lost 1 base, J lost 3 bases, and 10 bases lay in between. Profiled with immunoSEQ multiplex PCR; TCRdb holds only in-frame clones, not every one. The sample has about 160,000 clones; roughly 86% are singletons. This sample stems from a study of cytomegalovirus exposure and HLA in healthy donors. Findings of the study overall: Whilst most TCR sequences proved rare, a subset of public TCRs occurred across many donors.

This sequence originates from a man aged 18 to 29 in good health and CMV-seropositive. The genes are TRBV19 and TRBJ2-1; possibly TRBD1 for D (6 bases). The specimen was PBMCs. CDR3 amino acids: CASSIGTARYNEQFF. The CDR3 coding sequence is TGTGCCAGTAGTATAGGGACAGCTCGCTACAATGAGCAGTTCTTC.